The entry below describes one T cell receptor beta chain. Its antigen remains unidentified. The data derive from a study of T-cell reconstitution after alpha-beta-depleted transplantation in children. Study-wide findings and caveats: Surviving recipient T cells and thymic progenitors accounted for the high day-60 TCRbeta diversity observed in some patients. The study reportedly traced alpha-beta T cells about two months after transplant to several hundred expanded graft clones. Newly produced T cells mostly accounted for T-cell counts and diversity one year post-transplant.

The TCRbeta library was prepared with unique molecular identifiers. From the PCR reads, TCRdb called clonotypes with MiXCR, one entry per CDR3 protein. There are 900,000 or so distinct CDR3 sequences in the sample; 16% occur only once, and roughly 5% lies in the top ten. Per germline, CDR1 SEHNR and CDR2 FQNEAQ (reference sequence). The CDR3 is made up of 8 amino acids. The V end was cut by 4 bases, the J end by 11 bases, with 2 bases between. The sequence came from a male patient between 5 and 17 years old who had a stem cell transplant for acute lymphoblastic leukemia, so the T cells may come from the graft donor. V usage is TRBV7-9 and J usage is TRBJ1-1, with D uncertain. The sample consisted of PBMCs, mostly from graft donor cells, taken 360 days after TCRalphabeta/CD19-depleted stem cell transplant. As DNA, the CDR3 is TGTGCCAGCAGCTCTGCTTTCTTT. Residues: CASSSAFF.